Described below is a single TCR beta chain sequence and its context. This sample was included in a study of T cells after yellow fever vaccination. TCR cDNA was made by 5'RACE template switching, adding a universal primer site and UMIs. TCRdb ran MiXCR on the 5' RACE reads and lists one entry per CDR3 protein. The sample holds about 130,000 distinct CDR3 sequences, more than 7.5% seen once. This CDR3 region has 16 residues. Germline assignment: CDR1 SGHAT and CDR2 FQNNGV. The junction had 6 bases not matched to a gene; V was cut back by 4 bases and J by 1 base. The chain joins TRBV11-2 to TRBJ1-1; 10 nucleotides agree with TRBD1. Here the sequenced sample was CD8+ T cells sorted from PBMCs, taken on the day of the yellow fever booster vaccination. The sequence derives from a man younger than 30 who received the YFV17D yellow fever vaccine. The CDR3 bases are TGTGCCAGCAGCTCCGGGACAGGGGCTACGAACACTGAAGCTTTCTTT. It translates to CASSSGTGATNTEAFF.